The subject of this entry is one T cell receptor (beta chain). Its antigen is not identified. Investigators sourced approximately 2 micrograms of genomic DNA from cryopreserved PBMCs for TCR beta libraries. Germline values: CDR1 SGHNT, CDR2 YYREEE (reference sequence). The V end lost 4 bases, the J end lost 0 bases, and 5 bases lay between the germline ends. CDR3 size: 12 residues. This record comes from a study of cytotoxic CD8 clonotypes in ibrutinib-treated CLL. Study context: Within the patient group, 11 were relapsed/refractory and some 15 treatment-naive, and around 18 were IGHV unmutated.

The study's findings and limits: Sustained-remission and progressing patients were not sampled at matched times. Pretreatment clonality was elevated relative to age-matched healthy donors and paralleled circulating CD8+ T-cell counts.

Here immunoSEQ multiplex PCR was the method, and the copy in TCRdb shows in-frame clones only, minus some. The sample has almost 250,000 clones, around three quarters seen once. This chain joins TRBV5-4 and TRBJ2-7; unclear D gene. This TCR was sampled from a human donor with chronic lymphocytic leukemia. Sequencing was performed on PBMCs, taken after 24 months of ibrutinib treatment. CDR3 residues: CASSQDSYEQYF. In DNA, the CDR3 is TGTGCCAGCAGCCAGGACTCCTACGAGCAGTACTTC.